The 27 T cell receptor beta chains given below trace back to one sample, sequenced in a study of blood T cells in healthy people across ages. Primers used in a second PCR of roughly 6 to 12 cycles were a sample-barcoded 5' primer and a J-beta primer mix. From the 5' RACE reads, TCRdb called clonotypes with MiXCR, one entry per CDR3 protein. The sample contains 600,000 to 900,000 distinct CDR3 sequences, 20% to 30% of which appear only once. Another study also made use of these data, one on T cells of mothers and their children.

The sequenced sample was blood. Receptors originate from a boy under 18 in good health.

The genes are TRBV29-1 and TRBJ1-1, with D perhaps TRBD1 (6 bases). The CDR3 covers 12 residues. The germline CDR1 and CDR2 sequences are SQVTM and ANQGSEA. V was trimmed by 4 bases and J by 13 bases, leaving 19 bases between them. CDR3 bases: TGCAGCGTTGTCGGGGGGCCGTGGTCGGTTTTCTTT. Translated: CSVVGGPWSVFF.

This clonotype appeared many times. The chain carries TRBV2 and TRBJ2-5; D uncertain. V gave up 5 bases and J gave up 5 bases, with 15 bases separating them. CDR1 SNHLY and CDR2 FYNNEI come from the germline V gene. The CDR3 has 14 amino acids. The CDR3 sequence is CASSPARGSETQYF. The CDR3, as DNA: TGTGCCAGCAGTCCCGCCCGTGGTTCGGAGACCCAGTACTTC. Together with reference TRBV2 and TRBJ2-5, the CDR3 gives the full variable domain: EPEVTQTPSHQVTQMGQEVILRCVPISNHLYFYWYRQILGQKVEFLVSFYNNEISEKSEIFDDQFSVERPDGSNFTLKIRSTKLEDSAMYFCASSPARGSETQYFGPGTRLLVL.

This clonotype was seen a few times. The junction departs from the called germline gene at one end, perhaps through a read error. The CDR3, as DNA: TGCGCAACTGGTGACAGGACCGGGGAGCTGTTTTTT. This gives the protein CATGDRTGELFF. V gene TRBV12-3 or TRBV12-4 combines with J gene TRBJ2-2, with D possibly TRBD1 on 6 matching bases. The CDR3 has 12 amino acids.

The rearrangement joins TRBV12-3 or TRBV12-4 to TRBJ2-5; TRBD1 matches at 7 bases. The CDR3 consists of 14 residues. The trim removed 2 bases at V and 5 bases at J, leaving 5 bases unmatched. The CDR3 DNA follows: TGTGCCAGCAGTTTACAAGCACAGGGGGAGACCCAGTACTTC. Its translation is CASSLQAQGETQYF.

This clonotype was seen more than once but under ten times. In DNA form, the CDR3 reads TGCGCCAGCAGCGGGACTAGCGGGGGCTATCAAGAGACCCAGTACTTC. Translation gives CASSGTSGGYQETQYF. The V and J genes are TRBV5-1 and TRBJ2-5, with 14 bases matching TRBD2. V was clipped by 4 bases and J by 2 bases; unmatched bases: 4. Per germline, CDR1 SGHRS and CDR2 YFSETQ. The CDR3 totals 16 residues.

V gene TRBV12-3 or TRBV12-4 combines with J gene TRBJ1-1, with 8 nucleotides matching TRBD1. This CDR3 has 15 amino acids. The V gene end was trimmed by 1 base and the J gene end by 3 bases; junction bases not matched to a gene: 4. CDR3 protein: CASSLGRGLDTEAFF. DNA for the CDR3: TGTGCCAGCAGTTTAGGCAGGGGGCTGGACACTGAAGCTTTCTTT.

J is TRBJ2-1 and V is TRBV12-3 or TRBV12-4; perhaps TRBD2 as D (7 bases). This CDR3 has 11 residues. V was shortened by 6 bases and J by 11 bases, with 11 bases between the two germline ends. CDR3 residues: CASSGGLKQFF. CDR3 DNA sequence: TGTGCCAGCAGCGGGGGGCTGAAGCAGTTCTTC.

In its sample, this clonotype was seen a few times. The rearrangement uses TRBV14 and TRBJ1-2; D unclear. The ends were cut back, 4 bases at V and 4 bases at J, with 10 bases in the middle. This CDR3 contains 13 residues. CDR1 is SGHDN, CDR2 FVKESK, per germline. CDR3 region: CASSLNIFYGYTF. The CDR3 region has the DNA TGTGCCAGCAGCCTTAACATATTCTATGGCTACACCTTC.

The J gene is TRBJ2-3, the V gene TRBV7-6; 10 bases match TRBD2. J gave up 3 bases and V 0 bases, and 3 bases lay outside the gene matches. Germline values: CDR1 SGHVS, CDR2 FNYEAQ. This CDR3 is 16 amino acids long. This CDR3 reads CASSLASGGSTDTQYF. DNA of the CDR3: TGTGCCAGCAGCTTAGCTAGCGGGGGGAGTACAGATACGCAGTATTTT.

On this clonotype: A read error may produce the germline difference seen at one junction end. This chain connects TRBV5-1 to TRBJ2-4, with D maybe TRBD2 (5 bases). CDR3 length: 20 amino acids. Germline lookup yields CDR1 SGHRS and CDR2 YFSETQ. The CDR3 protein is CASSLGGLSRNELATNIQYF. The CDR3 region has the DNA TGCGCCAGCAGCTTGGGAGGGTTATCACGGAATGAGCTAGCCACAAACATTCAGTACTTC.

This chain uses TRBV28 with TRBJ2-5; D remains ambiguous. The end of the DNA fits TRBJ2-7 better, so the J call may be wrong. The germline V gene has CDR1 MDHEN and CDR2 SYDVKM. This CDR3 has 15 residues. CDR3 amino acids: CASSFGLLGAYEQYF. The CDR3 nucleotides read TGTGCCAGCAGTTTCGGATTACTCGGAGCCTACGAGCAGTACTTC.

This clonotype was seen a handful of times. CDR3 DNA: TGTGCCAGCAGCTTAGCTGAGGACAGGACGAATGAAAAACTGTTTTTT. Encoded protein: CASSLAEDRTNEKLFF. The chain couples TRBV7-9 to TRBJ1-4; 7 positions agree with TRBD1. Germline V gene lookup returns CDR1 SEHNR and CDR2 FQNEAQ (reference sequence). J lost 5 bases, V lost 0 bases, and 6 bases had no gene match. The CDR3 length is 16 residues. Complete variable domain (other parts from reference TRBV7-9 and TRBJ1-4): DTGVSQNPRHKITKRGQNVTFRCDPISEHNRLYWYRQTLGQGPEFLTYFQNEAQLEKSRLLSDRFSAERPKGSFSTLEIQRTEQGDSAMYLCASSLAEDRTNEKLFFGSGTQLSVL.

This clonotype was found a few times. The V call is TRBV20-1, the J call TRBJ2-5, with D maybe TRBD1 (5 bases). Germline V CDR1 and CDR2: DFQATT, SNEGSKA (reference sequence). V was shortened by 1 base and J by 4 bases, with 10 bases between the two germline ends. There are 13 residues in the CDR3. The DNA of the CDR3 is TGCAGTGCTAGAGGGGCAGGGCGAGAGACCCAGTACTTC. This encodes CSARGAGRETQYF.

The chain employs TRBV27 and TRBJ2-7, with D perhaps TRBD2 (5 bases). The V and J ends lost 3 bases and 2 bases respectively, with 17 bases between them. From germline, CDR1 is MNHEY and CDR2 SMNVEV (reference sequence). This CDR3 spans 16 amino acids. The CDR3: CASSLRGPSRPYEQYF. The CDR3 DNA reads TGTGCCAGCAGTTTGAGAGGGCCCAGTCGCCCCTACGAGCAGTACTTC.

The CDR3 here is CASSGDPVGGELFF. For the CDR3, the DNA is TGCGCCAGCAGCGGGGACCCCGTCGGGGGGGAGCTGTTTTTT. The chain couples TRBV5-1 to TRBJ2-2; TRBD1 or TRBD2 may be the D gene (5 bases each). CDR1 SGHRS and CDR2 YFSETQ come from the germline V gene. Trimming took 4 bases from V and 8 from J, leaving 15 bases between them. CDR3 length equals 14 residues.

The V gene is TRBV28, the J gene TRBJ1-1, with D uncertain. The CDR3 is 14 residues long. Looked up from germline, CDR1 is MDHEN and CDR2 is SYDVKM. Trimming took 3 bases from V and 3 from J, leaving 11 bases between them. CDR3 bases: TGTGCCAGCAGTTTCCCCACCAGAGACACTGAAGCTTTCTTT. It is translated as CASSFPTRDTEAFF.

This sequence joins TRBV6-5 and TRBJ1-1; D gene uncertain. Per germline, CDR1 MNHEY and CDR2 SVGAGI. The V gene lost 8 bases and the J gene lost 5 bases, with 9 bases spanning the gap. The CDR3 loop spans 11 amino acids. The CDR3 DNA sequence: TGTGCCAGCGCGCGATGGACTGAAGCTTTCTTT. Its protein product is CASARWTEAFF.

This clonotype was found a few times. The genes are TRBV10-2 and TRBJ2-7; 8 bases are shared with TRBD1. Unmatched junction bases numbered 11, after V lost 6 bases and J lost 4 bases. CDR3 length: 15 amino acids. Germline V gene lookup returns CDR1 WSHSY and CDR2 SAAADI. The DNA of the CDR3 is TGCGCCAGCAGCACCCCCCGGACAGGGTATTACGAGCAGTACTTC. This encodes CASSTPRTGYYEQYF.

This clonotype has more than one count but fewer than ten. The V call is TRBV6-1, the J call TRBJ2-5; 12 positions match TRBD2. The ends lost 6 bases at V and 4 bases at J; junction bases unmatched: 12. Per the germline V gene, CDR1 is MNHNS and CDR2 is SASEGT. The CDR3 loop spans 17 amino acids. CDR3 region: CASRIKPGTSGRETQYF. The CDR3 nucleotides are TGTGCCAGCAGAATAAAACCGGGGACTAGCGGGCGAGAGACCCAGTACTTC.

This clonotype was recorded a few times. The chain employs TRBV28 and TRBJ2-7; the D call may be TRBD1 or TRBD2 (5 bases each). V gave up 5 bases and J gave up 0 bases, with 14 bases separating them. The CDR3 has 15 residues. Germline values: CDR1 MDHEN, CDR2 SYDVKM. The CDR3 sequence is CASSLGAGLSYEQYF. The CDR3 DNA follows: TGTGCCAGCAGTCTCGGGGCAGGGCTCTCCTACGAGCAGTACTTC. Full variable domain (missing parts from reference TRBV28 and TRBJ2-7): DVKVTQSSRYLVKRTGEKVFLECVQDMDHENMFWYRQDPGLGLRLIYFSYDVKMKEKGDIPEGYSVSREKKERFSLILESASTNQTSMYLCASSLGAGLSYEQYFGPGTRLTVT.

This clonotype was seen only a few times. The V call is TRBV5-1, the J call TRBJ1-2; 12 bases map to TRBD1. The CDR3 length is 14 residues. Germline V gene data show CDR1 as SGHRS and CDR2 as YFSETQ. Germline trimming cut 5 bases from V and 6 bases from J; bases unmatched to any gene: 5. CDR3 nucleotides: TGCGCCAGCAGTCGGGACAGGGGGCAAGATGGCTACACCTTC. Amino acid sequence: CASSRDRGQDGYTF.

This clonotype was observed a handful of times. The chain couples TRBV12-3 or TRBV12-4 to TRBJ2-5, with 10 bases fitting TRBD1. The CDR3 spans 15 residues. J lost 4 bases, V lost 6 bases, and 8 bases had no gene match. The CDR3: CASRRPGTGVETQYF. Written as DNA, the CDR3 is TGTGCCAGCAGACGCCCCGGGACAGGGGTAGAGACCCAGTACTTC.

The sample holds a few counts of this clonotype. The genes are TRBV11-2 and TRBJ2-2, with D possibly matching TRBD2 (6 bases). This CDR3 has 18 amino acids. V gave up 5 bases and J gave up 6 bases, with 25 bases separating them. Germline V lookup: CDR1 SGHAT, CDR2 FQNNGV. The CDR3 coding sequence is TGTGCCAGCAGCCACCCCCCTCAGGGCCGGCGGGGCGCCGGGGAGCTGTTTTTT. It translates to CASSHPPQGRRGAGELFF. Drawing the rest from reference TRBV11-2 and TRBJ2-2, the complete variable domain is EAGVAQSPRYKIIEKRQSVAFWCNPISGHATLYWYQQILGQGPKLLIQFQNNGVVDDSQLPKDRFSAERLKGVDSTLKIQPAKLEDSAVYLCASSHPPQGRRGAGELFFGEGSRLTVL.

This clonotype was seen a few times. The V and J genes are TRBV28 and TRBJ2-5; D unresolved. Germline V CDR1 and CDR2: MDHEN, SYDVKM. V was cut by 7 bases and J by 2 bases, with 14 bases left in between. The CDR3 contains 14 residues. This CDR3 is CASNTKQWQETQYF. CDR3 bases: TGTGCCAGCAACACTAAACAGTGGCAAGAGACCCAGTACTTC.

The chain uses TRBV5-6 and TRBJ1-2; D is unresolved. Germline V gives CDR1 SGHDT, CDR2 YYEEEE. The CDR3 runs to 14 residues. V lost 3 bases, J lost 5 bases, and 14 bases lay in between. The CDR3 DNA is TGTGCCAGCAGCTCCAGACCCGAGGGTTATGGCTACACCTTC. Encoded protein: CASSSRPEGYGYTF.

This chain links TRBV7-9 with TRBJ1-6; unclear D gene. The CDR3 has 14 amino acids. V lost 7 bases, J lost 6 bases, and 13 bases lay in between. Per germline, CDR1 SEHNR and CDR2 FQNEAQ (reference sequence). This CDR3 is CASTQAQLNSPLHF. CDR3 coding DNA: TGTGCCAGCACCCAGGCCCAACTTAATTCACCCCTCCACTTT.

The chain couples TRBV18 to TRBJ1-1; D remains unclear. The CDR3 consists of 12 residues. The germline CDR1 and CDR2 sequences are KGHSH and LQKENI. V was cut by 8 bases and J by 2 bases, with 9 bases left in between. The chain's CDR3 is CASRPPNTEAFF. The CDR3 DNA reads TGTGCCAGCCGTCCACCAAACACTGAAGCTTTCTTT.